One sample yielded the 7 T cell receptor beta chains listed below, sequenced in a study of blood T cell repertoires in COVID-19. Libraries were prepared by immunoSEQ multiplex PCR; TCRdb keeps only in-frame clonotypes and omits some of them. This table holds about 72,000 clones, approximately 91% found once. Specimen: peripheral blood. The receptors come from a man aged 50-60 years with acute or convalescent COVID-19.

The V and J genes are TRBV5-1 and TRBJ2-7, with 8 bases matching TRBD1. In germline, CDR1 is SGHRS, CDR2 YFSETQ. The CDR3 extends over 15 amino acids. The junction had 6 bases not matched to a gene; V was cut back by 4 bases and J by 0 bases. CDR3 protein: CASSRGTGNSYEQYF. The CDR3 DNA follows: TGCGCCAGCAGCCGAGGGACAGGTAACTCCTACGAGCAGTACTTC.

The CDR3 nucleotides read TGTGCCAGTAGTACTGGGACAGGGCCGTCCTACGAGCAGTACTTC. Residues: CASSTGTGPSYEQYF. The V gene is TRBV19, the J gene TRBJ2-7; TRBD1 aligns across 9 bases. Per the germline V gene, CDR1 is LNHDA and CDR2 is SQIVND (reference sequence). CDR3 length: 15 residues. V lost 4 bases and J lost 1; bases outside the gene matches: 5.

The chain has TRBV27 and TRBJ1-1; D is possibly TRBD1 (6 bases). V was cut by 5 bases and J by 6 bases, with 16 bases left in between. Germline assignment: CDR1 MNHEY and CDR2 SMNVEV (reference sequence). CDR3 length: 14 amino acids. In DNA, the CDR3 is TGTGCCAGCAGTCACAACAGGGCGGGCGCTGAAGCTTTCTTT. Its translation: CASSHNRAGAEAFF.

CDR3: CASSVQGAQGYTF. The DNA for the CDR3 is TGTGCCAGCAGCGTACAGGGGGCGCAAGGCTACACCTTC. The genes are TRBV12-3 or TRBV12-4 and TRBJ1-2, with 9 bases that match TRBD1. This CDR3 comprises 13 residues. V shed 6 bases, J shed 8 bases, and the junction held 7 bases outside the gene matches.

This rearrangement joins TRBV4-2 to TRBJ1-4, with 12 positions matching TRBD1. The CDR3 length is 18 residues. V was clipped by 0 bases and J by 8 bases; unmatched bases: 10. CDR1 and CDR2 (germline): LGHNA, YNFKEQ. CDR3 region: CASSQDIGGQGAGEKLFF. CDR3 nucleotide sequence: TGTGCCAGCAGCCAAGATATCGGGGGACAGGGGGCGGGGGAAAAACTGTTTTTT.

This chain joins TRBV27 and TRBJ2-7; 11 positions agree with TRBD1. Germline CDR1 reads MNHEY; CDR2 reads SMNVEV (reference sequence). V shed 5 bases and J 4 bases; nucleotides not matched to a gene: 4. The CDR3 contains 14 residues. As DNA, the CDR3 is TGTGCCAGCAGTGGACAGGGGGCTGTATACGAGCAGTACTTC. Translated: CASSGQGAVYEQYF.

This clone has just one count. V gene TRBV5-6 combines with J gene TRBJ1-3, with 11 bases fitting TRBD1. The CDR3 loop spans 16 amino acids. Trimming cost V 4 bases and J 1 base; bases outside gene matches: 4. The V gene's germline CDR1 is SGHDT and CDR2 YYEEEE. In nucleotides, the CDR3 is TGTGCCAGCAGCAGGGGACAGGGGGTTTCTGGAAACACCATATATTTT. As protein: CASSRGQGVSGNTIYF.